This TCR beta chain was recorded in a study of T-cell memory formation after mild COVID-19. Study-wide points: Some clones that responded turned up in pre-infection memory, which suggests that cross-reactive memory joined in. Those CD4+ clones that contracted were mainly in CM and EM (CD8+ ones in EMRA).

Turning to this clonotype: Its specificity is unknown.

TCRdb passed the 5' RACE reads through MiXCR, listing each CDR3 protein once. Of about 340,000 distinct CDR3 sequences listed, over 10% are singletons. Germline-derived CDR1 and CDR2 are SGHAT and FQNNGV. J gave up 10 bases and V 5 bases, and 7 bases lay outside the gene matches. CDR3 size: 15 residues. V is TRBV11-2 and J is TRBJ1-6, with TRBD1 matching over 11 bases. This receptor was identified in a man aged 18 to 35 who had mild COVID-19 (a few samples of this study predate the infection). Cell type and time point are not known. The sample consisted of PBMCs or a T cell subset sorted from them (not recorded which). The CDR3 sequence: CASSPLGQGGSPLHF. The CDR3 region has the DNA TGTGCCAGCAGCCCTCTGGGACAGGGGGGATCACCCCTCCACTTT.